One and the same sample provided the 22 T cell receptor beta chains below, sequenced in a study of relationships among human T cell subsets. Semiquantitative ARM-PCR amplified T cell receptor alpha and beta CDR3 regions from mRNA. In ARM-PCR, communal superprimers followed tagged nested gene-specific primers for exponential amplification. TCRdb reprocessed the multiplex PCR reads via MiXCR and lists one record per CDR3 protein. This table has under 15,000 distinct CDR3 sequences, 50% to 75% appearing once. Regulatory T cells were selected from positively selected CD4+ cells using anti-CD25 beads. The sequenced sample was Tregs sorted from blood. The receptors shown here come from a man aged 35 to 55 in good health.

This clonotype was seen a single time. The gene calls are TRBV21-1 and TRBJ1-2; TRBD1 is the table's D call and was not checked against the DNA. TRBV21-1 is designated a pseudogene. The CDR3 is made up of 16 amino acids. CDR3 amino acids: CASSKEYRFENYGYTF. DNA of the CDR3: TGTGCCAGCAGCAAAGAATACAGGTTCGAGAACTATGGCTACACCTTC.

The chain couples TRBV29-1 to TRBJ2-1, with D possibly matching TRBD2 (5 bases). This CDR3 has 12 amino acids. Trimming removed 0 bases at V and 9 bases at J, with 9 bases between. The germline V gene has CDR1 SQVTM and CDR2 ANQGSEA. CDR3 nucleotide sequence: TGCAGCGTTGAAGAGATGCGGGCTGAGCAGTTCTTC. Amino acid sequence: CSVEEMRAEQFF.

The chain combines TRBV10-3 with TRBJ1-6, with D tentatively TRBD1 (6 bases). Trimming stripped 3 bases from V and 9 bases from J, with 15 bases between. The germline CDR1 and CDR2 sequences are ENHRY and SYGVKD. The CDR3 is made up of 15 amino acids. The CDR3 DNA reads TGTGCCATCAGTGATGAACAGGGAAGGAGTTCACCCCTCCACTTT. Translating gives CAISDEQGRSSPLHF.

J is TRBJ1-1 and V is TRBV18; 7 positions match TRBD1. From germline, CDR1 is KGHSH and CDR2 LQKENI. V shed 0 bases, J shed 0 bases, and the junction held 1 base outside the gene matches. The CDR3 extends over 15 amino acids. The CDR3 region has the DNA TGTGCCAGCTCACCACCGGGACAGCTGAACACTGAAGCTTTCTTT. This gives the protein CASSPPGQLNTEAFF. The full variable domain, completed using reference TRBV18 and TRBJ1-1, is NAGVMQNPRHLVRRRGQEARLRCSPMKGHSHVYWYRQLPEEGLKFMVYLQKENIIDESGMPKERFSAEFPKEGPSILRIQQVVRGDSAAYFCASSPPGQLNTEAFFGQGTRLTVV.

The J gene is TRBJ1-5, the V gene TRBV12-3 or TRBV12-4; D gene ambiguous. The CDR3 consists of 12 residues. V was pared by 2 bases and J by 5 bases, with 4 bases between. The CDR3 DNA follows: TGTGCCAGCAGTTTACGTGATCAGCCCCAGCATTTT. Protein sequence: CASSLRDQPQHF.

This chain uses TRBV10-3 with TRBJ1-5, with 9 nucleotides matching TRBD1. From germline, CDR1 is ENHRY and CDR2 SYGVKD. Trimming cost V 4 bases and J 4 bases; bases outside gene matches: 5. There are 15 residues in the CDR3. The CDR3 DNA reads TGTGCCATCAGTGGGGGACAGGGTCGGAATCAGCCCCAGCATTTT. Protein: CAISGGQGRNQPQHF.

In its sample, this clonotype is medium-sized. The CDR3 here is CASSLILLNTEAFF. CDR3 bases: TGTGCCAGCAGCTTAATTTTGCTGAACACTGAAGCTTTCTTT. This chain joins TRBV11-2 and TRBJ1-1, with D hard to call. The CDR3 loop spans 14 amino acids. Trimming left V 2 bases short and J 0 bases short, with 7 bases between. From germline, CDR1 is SGHAT and CDR2 FQNNGV.

This rearrangement joins TRBV27 to TRBJ2-5; D is unclear. The CDR3 has 13 residues. Germline CDR1 reads MNHEY; CDR2 reads SMNVEV (reference sequence). Trimming shortened V by 10 bases and J by 5 bases, and 17 bases separated the two germline ends. The CDR3 nucleotides are TGTGCCATCAAGAAGGGCCCTTTGGAGACCCAGTACTTC. This encodes CAIKKGPLETQYF.

The chain uses TRBV28 and TRBJ2-7; 8 bases are shared with TRBD1. J lost 7 bases, V lost 7 bases, and 15 bases had no gene match. CDR1 and CDR2 from the germline V gene are MDHEN and SYDVKM. The CDR3 length is 15 residues. CDR3 loop: CASNSGGVRSLEQYF. The CDR3 nucleotides read TGTGCCAGCAACTCAGGGGGCGTTCGATCTTTGGAGCAGTACTTC.

V usage is TRBV20-1 and J usage is TRBJ2-1, with 10 bases matching TRBD2. With 5 bases clipped from V and 10 bases from J, the junction kept 11 bases outside the gene matches. Germline V lookup: CDR1 DFQATT, CDR2 SNEGSKA (reference sequence). CDR3 length equals 14 residues. CDR3 coding DNA: TGCAGTGCTGATTCGGGACTAGCGACCTTAGAGCAGTTCTTC. Protein: CSADSGLATLEQFF.

This clonotype has just a few counts. The V call is TRBV27, the J call TRBJ2-7, with D perhaps TRBD2 (7 bases). V dropped 8 bases and J dropped 5 bases, with 16 bases sitting between them. CDR3 size: 13 residues. Germline CDR1 reads MNHEY; CDR2 reads SMNVEV (reference sequence). The CDR3, as DNA: TGTGCCAGCCAGGGTGGGGGGGCACACGAGCAGTACTTC. Residues: CASQGGGAHEQYF.

This clonotype occurred once. The rearrangement joins TRBV11-2 to TRBJ2-1, with TRBD2 matching over 12 bases. The CDR3 extends over 18 amino acids. Germline V gives CDR1 SGHAT, CDR2 FQNNGV. V lost 1 base, J lost 12 bases, and 16 bases stayed unmatched. The CDR3 nucleotides read TGTGCCAGCAGCTTAGTCGGCGCGGCGGGGCTAGCGGGAGGGGGGCAGTTCTTC. Translation gives CASSLVGAAGLAGGGQFF.

The J gene is TRBJ1-3, the V gene TRBV4-1; 9 bases map to TRBD1. There are 16 residues in the CDR3. V dropped 3 bases and J dropped 2; count of bases not matched to a gene: 5. Per the germline V gene, CDR1 is MGHRA and CDR2 is YSYEKL. The CDR3 is CASSQAQGAAGNTIYF. The CDR3 DNA reads TGCGCCAGCAGCCAGGCACAGGGGGCGGCTGGAAACACCATATATTTT.

This chain joins TRBV7-6 and TRBJ2-3; no clear D. The V end was cut by 5 bases, the J end by 2 bases, with 11 bases between. CDR3 size: 14 residues. CDR1 and CDR2 from the germline V gene are SGHVS and FNYEAQ. The DNA of the CDR3 is TGTGCCAGCAGCCCAATGGCGGCCACAGATACGCAGTATTTT. Its translation: CASSPMAATDTQYF.

In this sample, this clonotype turned up a few times. The chain recombines TRBV11-2 with TRBJ2-3; D remains ambiguous. V lost 0 bases and J 0 bases, leaving 4 bases between the germline ends. From germline, CDR1 is SGHAT and CDR2 FQNNGV. The CDR3 consists of 14 residues. This chain's CDR3 is CASSLEFSTDTQYF. The CDR3 coding sequence is TGTGCCAGCAGCTTAGAGTTCAGCACAGATACGCAGTATTTT. The variable domain in full, with the rest retrieved from reference TRBV11-2 and TRBJ2-3, is EAGVAQSPRYKIIEKRQSVAFWCNPISGHATLYWYQQILGQGPKLLIQFQNNGVVDDSQLPKDRFSAERLKGVDSTLKIQPAKLEDSAVYLCASSLEFSTDTQYFGPGTRLTVL.

The rearrangement links TRBV10-2 to TRBJ2-3, with 9 bases fitting TRBD2. The CDR3 spans 16 residues. Germline CDR1 WSHSY, CDR2 SAAADI. With 0 bases clipped from V and 0 bases from J, the junction kept 1 base outside the gene matches. CDR3 in amino acids: CASSESSGGSTDTQYF. In DNA, the CDR3 is TGCGCCAGCAGTGAGTCTAGCGGGGGAAGCACAGATACGCAGTATTTT.

This clonotype was observed a handful of times. This chain uses TRBV27 with TRBJ1-2; 7 bases map to TRBD1. The CDR3 totals 13 residues. Germline trimming cut 6 bases from V and 6 bases from J; bases unmatched to any gene: 7. Germline loops: CDR1 MNHEY, CDR2 SMNVEV (reference sequence). CDR3 nucleotide sequence: TGTGCCAGCAGCCGCGACAGGGAACATGGCTACACCTTC. This encodes CASSRDREHGYTF.

V and J are TRBV11-2 and TRBJ2-3, with 7 bases that match TRBD2. Germline V CDR1 and CDR2: SGHAT, FQNNGV. The V and J ends lost 5 bases and 4 bases, in that order; junction bases with no gene match: 12. This CDR3 has 16 residues. In nucleotides, the CDR3 is TGTGCCAGCAGCCCGCAGGGAGGGATAAGGTCAGATACGCAGTATTTT. It translates to CASSPQGGIRSDTQYF.

This rearrangement joins TRBV12-3 or TRBV12-4 to TRBJ2-3; no reliable D call. Deletions cut 7 bases from V and 9 bases from J, with 11 bases between. This CDR3 is built from 11 residues. CDR3 in amino acids: CASTEAGTQYF. DNA of the CDR3: TGTGCCAGCACCGAAGCCGGGACGCAGTATTTT.

The genes are TRBV4-2 and TRBJ2-7; D possibly corresponds to TRBD1 (6 bases). CDR1 is LGHNA and CDR2 is YNFKEQ in the germline V gene. The CDR3 has 15 residues. Trimming pared 0 bases from V and 0 bases from J, leaving 9 bases between. The CDR3 coding sequence is TGTGCCAGCAGCCAAGATGGGGGCGTCTCCTACGAGCAGTACTTC. This codes for CASSQDGGVSYEQYF.

Points on this clonotype: With a much larger clone just one base away, this may be a read error. The chain links TRBV29-1 to TRBJ1-6, with D maybe TRBD1 (6 bases). V was cut by 4 bases and J by 11 bases, with 15 bases left in between. This CDR3 spans 13 amino acids. Germline-derived CDR1 and CDR2 are SQVTM and ANQGSEA. CDR3 sequence (DNA): TGCAGCGTTGTGGGGGCGCGGAATCCACCCCTCCACTTT. This encodes CSVVGARNPPLHF.

This clonotype was counted a few times. This sequence joins TRBV10-3 and TRBJ2-7, with 15 positions matching TRBD2. Germline loops: CDR1 ENHRY, CDR2 SYGVKD. V lost 4 bases to trimming and J lost 3 bases; unmatched junction nucleotides: 10. This CDR3 has 18 amino acids. CDR3 in amino acids: CAISGSQGLAGGSYEQYF. The DNA of the CDR3 is TGTGCCATCAGTGGTTCACAGGGACTAGCGGGAGGTAGCTACGAGCAGTACTTC.